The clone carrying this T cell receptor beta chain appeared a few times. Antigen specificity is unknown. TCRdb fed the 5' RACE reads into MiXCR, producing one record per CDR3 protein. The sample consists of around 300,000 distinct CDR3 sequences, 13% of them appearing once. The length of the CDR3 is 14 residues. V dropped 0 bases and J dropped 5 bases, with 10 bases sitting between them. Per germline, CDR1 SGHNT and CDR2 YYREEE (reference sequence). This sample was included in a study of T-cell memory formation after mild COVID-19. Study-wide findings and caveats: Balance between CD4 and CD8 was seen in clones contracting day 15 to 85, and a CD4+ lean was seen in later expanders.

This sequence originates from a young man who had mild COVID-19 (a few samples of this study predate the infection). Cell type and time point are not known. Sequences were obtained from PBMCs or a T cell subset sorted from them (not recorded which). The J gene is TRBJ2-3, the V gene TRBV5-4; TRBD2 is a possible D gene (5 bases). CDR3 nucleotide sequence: TGTGCCAGCAGCTTGGAGGGTAGCGTAGATACGCAGTATTTT. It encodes CASSLEGSVDTQYF.